The present entry profiles one T cell receptor beta chain with its context. As yet, its antigen is unknown. One junction end does not reproduce the germline sequence, and a read error may be involved. This CDR3 is 16 amino acids long. The germline V gene encodes CDR1 SSHAT and CDR2 FNYEAQ (reference sequence). This sample stems from a study of Ad26.COV2.S vaccination and SARS-CoV-2 variants. Findings and caveats of the study: Measures of TCR breadth and depth may have fallen short of total T cell responses. Recipients given vaccine exceeded placebo recipients in spike-specific TCR breadth.

Assay: immunoSEQ multiplex PCR; the TCRdb copy retains only in-frame clones and omits some. The sample includes some 190,000 clones, 70% to 90% of them seen just once. The receptor's source is a human donor who had recovered from COVID-19. The source material was peripheral blood, sampled after recovery from COVID-19. The chain has TRBV7-7 and TRBJ2-1; no clear D. CDR3 amino acids: CASSSVGKGTYNEQFF. In DNA, the CDR3 is TGTGCTAGCAGCTCAGTAGGGAAAGGGACCTACAATGAGCAGTTCTTC. Full variable domain (remainder filled in from reference TRBV7-7 and TRBJ2-1): GAGVSQSPRYKVTKRGQDVTLRCDPISSHATLYWYQQALGQGPEFLTYFNYEAQPDKSGLPSDRFSAERPEGSISTLTIQRTEQRDSAMYRCASSSVGKGTYNEQFFGPGTRLTVL.